One sample yielded the 32 T cell receptor beta chains listed below, sequenced in a study of T cell clonotyping in hematopoietic cell transplantation (dated by TCRdb to the early 2020s). The time point label of this sample denotes: 100 days after allo-HCT. The library came from the immunoSEQ multiplex PCR assay. TCRdb obtained this table from immuneACCESS and retained in-frame rearrangements with V and J assigned. These tables miss some clones; where compared with another copy, unresolved V genes account for less than half of the shortfall, and the remainder is unexplained. A total of fewer than 15,000 clones appear in this sample, roughly 92% of them only once. The ten largest account for 7.8% of the sample. The sequences come from PBMCs, collected 100 days after allogeneic stem cell transplant. Source of these receptors: a female patient aged 50-59 years who had an allogeneic stem cell transplant from an unrelated donor, so the T cells may come from the graft donor. Some clones in this sample may be carry-over from other donors' samples.

This CDR3 is CSVAQGYEQYV. Here the CDR3 DNA reads TGCAGTGTTGCACAGGGCTACGAGCAGTACGTC. V is TRBV20-1 and J is TRBJ2-7; perhaps TRBD1 as D (6 bases). CDR1 DFQATT and CDR2 SNEGSKA come from the germline V gene (reference sequence). V was trimmed by 7 bases and J by 3 bases, leaving 10 bases between them. The CDR3 has 11 residues.

The chain recombines TRBV4-3 with TRBJ2-2; D unclear. This CDR3 has 14 amino acids. CDR1 is LGHNA and CDR2 is YSLEER in the germline V gene. Trimming took 3 bases from V and 3 from J, leaving 8 bases between them. The CDR3 bases are TGCGCCAGCAGCCAGGGATGGGACACCGGGGAGCTGTTTTTT. Residues: CASSQGWDTGELFF.

This rearrangement joins TRBV19 to TRBJ1-2; TRBD1 agrees at 8 bases. V lost 4 bases, J lost 3 bases, and 4 bases stayed unmatched. Germline CDR1 is LNHDA and CDR2 is SQIVND (reference sequence). The CDR3 is made up of 14 amino acids. CDR3 DNA: TGTGCCAGTAGTACACAGGGGGAATACTATGGCTACACCTTC. Its protein is CASSTQGEYYGYTF. Filled out from reference TRBV19 and TRBJ1-2, the complete variable domain reads DGGITQSPKYLFRKEGQNVTLSCEQNLNHDAMYWYRQDPGQGLRLIYYSQIVNDFQKGDIAEGYSVSREKKESFPLTVTSAQKNPTAFYLCASSTQGEYYGYTFGSGTRLTVV.

This chain links TRBV2 with TRBJ1-5, with 11 positions matching TRBD1. V trimming: 6 bases; J trimming: 7 bases; junction bases outside the gene matches: 11. CDR1 is SNHLY, CDR2 FYNNEI, per germline. The CDR3 spans 16 residues. This CDR3 reads CASRGAGTGGLQPQHF. The CDR3 coding sequence is TGTGCCAGCAGAGGCGCCGGGACAGGGGGTCTACAGCCCCAGCATTTT.

The CDR3 reads CASSRDPNKYNEQFF. The CDR3, as DNA: TGTGCCAGCAGCCGAGACCCGAACAAATACAATGAGCAGTTCTTC. The chain links TRBV27 to TRBJ2-1; D gene ambiguous. Per germline, CDR1 MNHEY and CDR2 SMNVEV (reference sequence). Trimming left V 6 bases short and J 4 bases short, with 16 bases between. The CDR3 runs 15 residues.

The J gene is TRBJ2-4, the V gene TRBV5-8; D is possibly TRBD1 (6 bases). Germline V lookup: CDR1 SGHTS, CDR2 YDEGEE. Trimming removed 2 bases at V and 0 bases at J, with 21 bases between. The length of the CDR3 is 19 residues. DNA of the CDR3: TGTGCCAGCAGCTTACTAGGGGGAAGAGTTTGGGAAGCCAAAAACATTCAGTACTTC. Its protein is CASSLLGGRVWEAKNIQYF. The full variable domain, its missing parts supplied by reference TRBV5-8 and TRBJ2-4, is EAGVTQSPTHLIKTRGQQATLRCSPISGHTSVYWYQQALGLGLQFLLWYDEGEERNRGNFPPRFSGRQFPNYSSELNVNALELEDSALYLCASSLLGGRVWEAKNIQYFGAGTRLSVL.

This clone was observed a single time. The V call is TRBV6-1, the J call TRBJ1-5, with TRBD1 as a possible D gene (5 bases). Germline CDR1 and CDR2: MNHNS and SASEGT. Deletions cut 2 bases from V and 0 bases from J, with 11 bases between. The CDR3 is 16 residues long. The chain's CDR3 is CASSELGGYSNQPQHF. In DNA, the CDR3 is TGTGCCAGCAGTGAATTGGGGGGATATAGCAATCAGCCCCAGCATTTT.

The chain joins TRBV7-9 to TRBJ2-1; no reliable D call. Trimming removed 5 bases from V and 6 bases from J, with 11 bases in between. CDR1 and CDR2 (germline): SEHNR, FQNEAQ (reference sequence). This CDR3 region has 13 residues. In DNA form, the CDR3 reads TGTGCCAGCAGCCCGTCCCCAGGCAATGAGCAGTTCTTC. It codes for CASSPSPGNEQFF.

Written as DNA, the CDR3 is TGTGCCAGCCGGGACAGGGGCGTCTACGAGCAGTACTTC. It specifies CASRDRGVYEQYF. The V gene is TRBV28, the J gene TRBJ2-7; 10 bases fit TRBD1. The CDR3 runs 13 residues. V lost 8 bases, J lost 3 bases, and 4 bases stayed unmatched. Germline assignment: CDR1 MDHEN and CDR2 SYDVKM.

Here the CDR3 reads CASSPTGTPGGYTF. The CDR3, as DNA: TGTGCCAGTAGTCCGACAGGGACCCCTGGGGGCTACACCTTC. This rearrangement joins TRBV19 to TRBJ1-2, with 7 bases that match TRBD1. V gave up 5 bases and J gave up 8 bases; unmatched junction bases: 11. Germline CDR1 and CDR2: LNHDA and SQIVND (reference sequence). This CDR3 spans 14 amino acids.

The V and J genes are TRBV19 and TRBJ1-1, with TRBD1 matching 10 bases. Germline-derived CDR1 and CDR2 are LNHDA and SQIVND (reference sequence). V trimming: 3 bases; J trimming: 1 base; junction bases outside the gene matches: 2. The CDR3 sequence is 15 residues long. The CDR3 DNA reads as TGTGCCAGTAGTATGTGGGACAGGGGGAACACTGAAGCTTTCTTT. Residues: CASSMWDRGNTEAFF.

This sequence joins TRBV27 and TRBJ1-2, with unresolved D. CDR1 and CDR2 from the germline V gene are MNHEY and SMNVEV (reference sequence). The germline V and J ends were trimmed by 3 bases and 3 bases, with 11 bases remaining between them. The CDR3 covers 14 residues. CDR3 residues: CASSFKPLYYGYTF. CDR3 nucleotide sequence: TGTGCCAGCAGTTTCAAACCTCTTTACTATGGCTACACCTTC.

V usage is TRBV19 and J usage is TRBJ2-1; TRBD2 matches at 9 bases. The CDR3 extends over 16 amino acids. V was clipped by 5 bases and J by 4 bases; unmatched bases: 9. Germline loops: CDR1 LNHDA, CDR2 SQIVND (reference sequence). DNA of the CDR3: TGTGCCAGTAGTTTATCTAGCGGGGTGACGTACAATGAGCAGTTCTTC. Its protein is CASSLSSGVTYNEQFF.

The chain couples TRBV19 to TRBJ1-3; no firm D call. The CDR3 spans 14 residues. From germline, CDR1 is LNHDA and CDR2 SQIVND (reference sequence). V dropped 3 bases and J dropped 3 bases, with 9 bases sitting between them. Written as DNA, the CDR3 is TGTGCCAGTAGTATGGTGGCAGATGGAAACACCATATATTTT. This sequence encodes CASSMVADGNTIYF. Full variable domain (missing parts from reference TRBV19 and TRBJ1-3): DGGITQSPKYLFRKEGQNVTLSCEQNLNHDAMYWYRQDPGQGLRLIYYSQIVNDFQKGDIAEGYSVSREKKESFPLTVTSAQKNPTAFYLCASSMVADGNTIYFGEGSWLTVV.

This chain links TRBV4-3 with TRBJ1-3, with unresolved D. The length of the CDR3 is 15 residues. V shed 1 base and J shed 5 bases, with 12 bases lying between them. In germline, CDR1 is LGHNA, CDR2 YSLEER. This CDR3 is CASSQGMGSRNTIYF. The CDR3 DNA reads as TGCGCCAGCAGCCAAGGAATGGGAAGCCGAAACACCATATATTTT.

J is TRBJ2-1 and V is TRBV30, with a weak D call TRBD2 (5 bases). CDR1 GTSNPN and CDR2 SVGIG come from the germline V gene (reference sequence). The CDR3 is made up of 14 amino acids. Trimming removed 2 bases at V and 3 bases at J, with 11 bases between. CDR3 in DNA: TGTGCCTGGAGTATAAGCCGGGGCTACAATGAGCAGTTCTTC. It codes for CAWSISRGYNEQFF. Using reference TRBV30 and TRBJ2-1 for the parts outside the CDR3, the full variable domain is SQTIHQWPATLVQPVGSPLSLECTVEGTSNPNLYWYRQAAGRGLQLLFYSVGIGQISSEVPQNLSASRPQDRQFILSSKKLLLSDSGFYLCAWSISRGYNEQFFGPGTRLTVL.

The genes are TRBV28 and TRBJ1-2; TRBD1 matches 7 bases. In germline, CDR1 is MDHEN, CDR2 SYDVKM. This CDR3 has 13 residues. V dropped 3 bases and J dropped 4; count of bases not matched to a gene: 2. CDR3 in DNA: TGTGCCAGCAGTTTCGCAGGGGGCTATGGCTACACCTTC. Its translation is CASSFAGGYGYTF.

The V and J genes are TRBV7-6 and TRBJ2-5, with D possibly TRBD1 on 5 matching bases. The V end was cut by 1 base, the J end by 2 bases, with 11 bases between. This CDR3 is built from 15 residues. CDR1 is SGHVS, CDR2 FNYEAQ, per germline. CDR3 sequence (DNA): TGTGCCAGCAGCTTAGATCAGGGCTTTCAAGAGACCCAGTACTTC. It is translated as CASSLDQGFQETQYF.

This sequence joins TRBV28 and TRBJ1-2; D is unresolved. Per the germline V gene, CDR1 is MDHEN and CDR2 is SYDVKM. CDR3 size: 14 residues. V gave up 3 bases and J gave up 8 bases, with 16 bases separating them. The CDR3 sequence is CASSFEASYIGYTF. The CDR3 DNA sequence: TGTGCCAGCAGTTTTGAGGCCAGCTACATAGGCTACACCTTC.

The chain links TRBV11-2 to TRBJ1-1; D perhaps matches TRBD1 (6 bases). CDR3 size: 14 residues. With 5 bases removed from V and 11 bases from J, the gap between germline ends came to 21 bases. Per the germline V gene, CDR1 is SGHAT and CDR2 is FQNNGV. This chain's CDR3 is CASSLTYGAGDAFF. CDR3 nucleotide sequence: TGTGCCAGCAGCCTCACGTACGGGGCAGGGGACGCTTTCTTT.

The V and J genes are TRBV19 and TRBJ1-6; no clear D gene. Germline V CDR1 and CDR2: LNHDA, SQIVND (reference sequence). The CDR3 totals 14 residues. Between the trimmed V and J ends, which lost 1 base and 6 bases, there was a span of 7 bases. The CDR3 DNA reads TGTGCCAGTAGTATAGGAGGAGGTAATTCACCCCTCCACTTT. Translated: CASSIGGGNSPLHF.

The gene calls are TRBV18 and TRBJ2-7, with 7 nucleotides matching TRBD1. The V and J ends lost 3 bases and 2 bases, in that order; junction bases with no gene match: 10. In germline, CDR1 is KGHSH, CDR2 LQKENI. The CDR3 consists of 16 residues. CDR3 DNA sequence: TGTGCCAGCTCACCGCGTCGGGCCAGGGGGACCTACGAGCAGTACTTC. Protein: CASSPRRARGTYEQYF.

The chain carries TRBV27 and TRBJ1-2, with 9 bases aligning to TRBD1. Germline CDR1 reads MNHEY; CDR2 reads SMNVEV (reference sequence). J was trimmed by 6 bases and V by 3 bases; bases with no gene match: 2. The CDR3 has 13 residues. The CDR3 DNA follows: TGTGCCAGCAGTTTGGACAGGGGAAATGGCTACACCTTC. As protein: CASSLDRGNGYTF.

The genes are TRBV21-1 and TRBJ1-5; the DNA was not compared with TRBD1, the D call given in the table. TRBV21-1 is a pseudogene. The CDR3 extends over 18 amino acids. CDR3 in DNA: TGTGCCAGCAGCAAAGCGACTAGGGGGGACAGGTCCAATCAGCCCCAGCATTTT. Protein sequence: CASSKATRGDRSNQPQHF.

V gene TRBV7-9 combines with J gene TRBJ2-2; maybe TRBD2 (5 bases). The CDR3 has 16 amino acids. The V and J ends lost 5 bases and 4 bases respectively, with 17 bases between them. Germline assignment: CDR1 SEHNR and CDR2 FQNEAQ (reference sequence). The CDR3 DNA reads TGTGCCAGCAGCACGGACTCGTTATTAATCACCGGGGAGCTGTTTTTT. Amino acids: CASSTDSLLITGELFF.

This sequence joins TRBV29-1 and TRBJ2-7, with 7 bases that match TRBD2. The germline gives CDR1 SQVTM, CDR2 ANQGSEA. There are 12 residues in the CDR3. With 4 bases clipped from V and 5 bases from J, the junction kept 5 bases outside the gene matches. CDR3 nucleotide sequence: TGCAGCGTTGGGGAGGGTTCGGACGAGCAGTACTTC. It is translated as CSVGEGSDEQYF.

The rearrangement joins TRBV6-4 to TRBJ2-3; no firm D call. CDR1 is MRHNA, CDR2 SNTAGT, per germline. The CDR3 contains 13 residues. V was trimmed by 5 bases and J by 0 bases, leaving 6 bases between them. The CDR3 DNA is TGTGCCAGCAGTTTCATGAGCACAGATACGCAGTATTTT. Translated, it gives CASSFMSTDTQYF.

The rearrangement uses TRBV11-2 and TRBJ2-7; the match to TRBD1 covers 9 bases. Germline V gene sequence: CDR1 SGHAT, CDR2 FQNNGV. CDR3 size: 15 residues. V was clipped by 3 bases and J by 1 base; unmatched bases: 4. CDR3 region: CASSFWTGVSYEQYF. The CDR3 DNA follows: TGTGCCAGCAGCTTTTGGACAGGGGTTTCCTACGAGCAGTACTTC.

This clone has only one observation. V usage is TRBV7-9 and J usage is TRBJ2-1; tentatively, D is TRBD2 (5 bases). V lost 1 base and J 9 bases, leaving 10 bases between the germline ends. The CDR3 contains 13 residues. Germline V lookup: CDR1 SEHNR, CDR2 FQNEAQ (reference sequence). For the CDR3, the DNA is TGTGCCAGCAGCTTAGAAGGCGGGTCTGAGCAGTTCTTC. It encodes CASSLEGGSEQFF.

This sequence joins TRBV6-5 and TRBJ2-5; 7 positions match TRBD1. There are 12 residues in the CDR3. Trimming at V came to 6 bases and at J to 7 bases, leaving 5 bases not matched to a gene. Germline V gene data show CDR1 as MNHEY and CDR2 as SVGAGI. In nucleotides, the CDR3 is TGTGCCAGCAGACAGGGGCTGGGGACCCAGTACTTC. Translated: CASRQGLGTQYF.

This clone was seen only a few times. This chain links TRBV20-1 with TRBJ1-1, with D uncertain. V was clipped by 6 bases and J by 1 base, with 3 bases between them. The CDR3 totals 10 residues. The germline V gene encodes CDR1 DFQATT and CDR2 SNEGSKA (reference sequence). The CDR3 DNA sequence: TGCAGTGCCCCGAACACTGAAGCTTTCTTT. Its translation is CSAPNTEAFF.

The genes are TRBV11-2 and TRBJ2-3; 11 bases line up with TRBD2. This CDR3 has 17 amino acids. Germline values: CDR1 SGHAT, CDR2 FQNNGV. With V trimmed by 5 bases and J by 3 bases, 10 bases remained unmatched. This CDR3 is CASSPQTSGMSTDTQYF. CDR3 DNA sequence: TGTGCCAGCAGCCCACAGACTAGCGGGATGTCGACAGATACGCAGTATTTT. The whole variable domain, remainder taken from reference TRBV11-2 and TRBJ2-3, is EAGVAQSPRYKIIEKRQSVAFWCNPISGHATLYWYQQILGQGPKLLIQFQNNGVVDDSQLPKDRFSAERLKGVDSTLKIQPAKLEDSAVYLCASSPQTSGMSTDTQYFGPGTRLTVL.